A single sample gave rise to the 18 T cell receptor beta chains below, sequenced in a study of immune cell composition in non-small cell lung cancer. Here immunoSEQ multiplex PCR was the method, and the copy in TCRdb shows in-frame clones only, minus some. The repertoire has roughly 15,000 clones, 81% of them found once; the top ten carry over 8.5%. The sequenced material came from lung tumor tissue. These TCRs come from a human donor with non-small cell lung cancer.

Here the CDR3 reads CASSVDSDGGIRGYTF. In nucleotides, the CDR3 is TGTGCCAGCAGCGTAGATTCAGACGGAGGGATTAGAGGCTACACCTTC. The V call is TRBV9, the J call TRBJ1-2, with D unresolved. The CDR3 contains 16 residues. Trimming removed 0 bases at V and 8 bases at J, with 20 bases between. Germline V CDR1 and CDR2: SGDLS, YYNGEE.

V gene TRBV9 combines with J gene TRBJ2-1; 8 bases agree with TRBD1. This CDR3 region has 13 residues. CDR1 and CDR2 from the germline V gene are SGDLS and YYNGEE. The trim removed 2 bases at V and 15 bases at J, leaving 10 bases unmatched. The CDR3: CASSVNPQGVRFF. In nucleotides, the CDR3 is TGTGCCAGCAGCGTGAATCCACAGGGGGTAAGGTTCTTC.

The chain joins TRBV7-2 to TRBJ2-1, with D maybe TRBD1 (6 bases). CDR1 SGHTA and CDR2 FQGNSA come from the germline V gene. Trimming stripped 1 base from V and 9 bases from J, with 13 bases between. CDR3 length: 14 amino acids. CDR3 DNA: TGTGCCAGCAGCTTAGGAGGGGGAACGGGTGAGCAGTTCTTC. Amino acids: CASSLGGGTGEQFF.

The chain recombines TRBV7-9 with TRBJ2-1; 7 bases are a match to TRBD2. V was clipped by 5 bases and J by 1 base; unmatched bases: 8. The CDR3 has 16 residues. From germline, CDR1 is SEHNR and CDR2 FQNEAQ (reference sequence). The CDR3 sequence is CASSPLAGVSYNEQFF. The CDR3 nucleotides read TGTGCCAGCAGCCCCCTGGCGGGAGTATCCTACAATGAGCAGTTCTTC.

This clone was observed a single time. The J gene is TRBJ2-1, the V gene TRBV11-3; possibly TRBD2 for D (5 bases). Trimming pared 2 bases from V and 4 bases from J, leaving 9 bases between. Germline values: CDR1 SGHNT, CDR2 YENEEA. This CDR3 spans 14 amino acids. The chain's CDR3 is CASSLTGSYNEQFF. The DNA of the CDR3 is TGTGCCAGCAGCTTAACGGGATCTTACAATGAGCAGTTCTTC.

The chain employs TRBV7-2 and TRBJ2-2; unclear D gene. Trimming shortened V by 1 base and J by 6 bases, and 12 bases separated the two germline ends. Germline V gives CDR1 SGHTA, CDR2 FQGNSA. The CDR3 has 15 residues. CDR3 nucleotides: TGTGCCAGCAGCTTAGATTCTTACCCCCCCGGGGAGCTGTTTTTT. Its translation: CASSLDSYPPGELFF.

The CDR3 reads CASSVAPIWLAGGPGTDTQYF. CDR3 in DNA: TGTGCCAGCAGCGTAGCCCCCATCTGGCTAGCGGGAGGGCCTGGCACAGATACGCAGTATTTT. This rearrangement joins TRBV9 to TRBJ2-3; 12 positions match TRBD2. Germline V gives CDR1 SGDLS, CDR2 YYNGEE. With V trimmed by 0 bases and J by 1 base, 15 bases remained unmatched. The CDR3 spans 21 residues. The full variable domain, completed using reference TRBV9 and TRBJ2-3, is DSGVTQTPKHLITATGQRVTLRCSPRSGDLSVYWYQQSLDQGLQFLIQYYNGEERAKGNILERFSAQQFPDLHSELNLSSLELGDSALYFCASSVAPIWLAGGPGTDTQYFGPGTRLTVL.

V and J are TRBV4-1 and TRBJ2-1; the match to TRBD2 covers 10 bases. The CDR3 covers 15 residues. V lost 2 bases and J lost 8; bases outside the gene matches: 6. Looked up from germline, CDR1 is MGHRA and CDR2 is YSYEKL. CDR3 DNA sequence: TGCGCCAGCAGCCAATTGCGGCTAGCGGGAGATGAGCAGTTCTTC. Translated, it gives CASSQLRLAGDEQFF.

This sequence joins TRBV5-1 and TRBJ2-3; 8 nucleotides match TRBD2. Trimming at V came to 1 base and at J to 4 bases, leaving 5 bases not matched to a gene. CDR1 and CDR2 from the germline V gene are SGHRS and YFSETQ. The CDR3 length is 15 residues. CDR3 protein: CASSLTGRGSDTQYF. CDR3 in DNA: TGCGCCAGCAGCTTGACCGGGAGGGGGTCAGATACGCAGTATTTT.

The CDR3 here is CASSQEIGLATDTQYF. The CDR3 coding sequence is TGTGCCAGCAGCCAAGAAATAGGACTAGCGACAGATACGCAGTATTTT. The chain carries TRBV4-2 and TRBJ2-3, with TRBD2 identical over 9 bases. The CDR3 runs to 16 residues. The V gene end was trimmed by 0 bases and the J gene end by 3 bases; junction bases not matched to a gene: 4. Germline values: CDR1 LGHNA, CDR2 YNFKEQ.

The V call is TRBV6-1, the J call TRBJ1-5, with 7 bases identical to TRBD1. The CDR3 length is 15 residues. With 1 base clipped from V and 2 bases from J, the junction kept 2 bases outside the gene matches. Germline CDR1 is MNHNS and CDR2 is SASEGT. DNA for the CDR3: TGTGCCAGCAGTGAAGTTGACAGGGGCAATCAGCCCCAGCATTTT. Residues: CASSEVDRGNQPQHF.

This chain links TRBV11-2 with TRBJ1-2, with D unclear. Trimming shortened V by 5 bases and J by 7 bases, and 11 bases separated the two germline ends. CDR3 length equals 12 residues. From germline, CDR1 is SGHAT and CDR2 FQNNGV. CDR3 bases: TGTGCCAGCAGCCCGTCAGGAAGTGGCTACACCTTC. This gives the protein CASSPSGSGYTF.

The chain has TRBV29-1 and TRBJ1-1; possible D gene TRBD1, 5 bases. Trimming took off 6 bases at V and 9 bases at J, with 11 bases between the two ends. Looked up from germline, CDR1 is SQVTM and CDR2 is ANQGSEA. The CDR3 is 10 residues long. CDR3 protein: CSVRQIQAFF. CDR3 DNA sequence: TGCAGCGTAAGACAGATCCAAGCTTTCTTT. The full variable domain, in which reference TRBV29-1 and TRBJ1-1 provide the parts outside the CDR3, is SAVISQKPSRDICQRGTSLTIQCQVDSQVTMMFWYRQQPGQSLTLIATANQGSEATYESGFVIDKFPISRPNLTFSTLTVSNMSPEDSSIYLCSVRQIQAFFGQGTRLTVV.

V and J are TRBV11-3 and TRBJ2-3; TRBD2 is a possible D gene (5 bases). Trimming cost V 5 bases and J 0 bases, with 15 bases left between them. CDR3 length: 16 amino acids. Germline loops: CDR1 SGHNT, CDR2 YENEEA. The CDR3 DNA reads TGTGCCAGCAGCAACACGGGGTCCCCTAGCACAGATACGCAGTATTTT. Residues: CASSNTGSPSTDTQYF.

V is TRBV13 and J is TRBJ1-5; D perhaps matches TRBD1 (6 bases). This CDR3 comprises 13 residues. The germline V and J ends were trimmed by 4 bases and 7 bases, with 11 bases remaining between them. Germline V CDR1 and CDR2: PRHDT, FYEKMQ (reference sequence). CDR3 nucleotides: TGTGCCAGCAGCTCACAGGGTGGCCAGCCCCAGCATTTT. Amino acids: CASSSQGGQPQHF.

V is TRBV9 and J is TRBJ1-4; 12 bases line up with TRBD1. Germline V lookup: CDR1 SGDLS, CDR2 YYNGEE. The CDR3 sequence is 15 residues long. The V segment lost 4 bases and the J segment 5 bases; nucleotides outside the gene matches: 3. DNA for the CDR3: TGTGCCAGCAGCCACGGGACAGGGGGCAATGAAAAACTGTTTTTT. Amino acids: CASSHGTGGNEKLFF.

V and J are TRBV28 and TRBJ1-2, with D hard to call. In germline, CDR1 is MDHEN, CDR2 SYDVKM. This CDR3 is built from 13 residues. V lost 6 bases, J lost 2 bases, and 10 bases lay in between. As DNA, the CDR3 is TGTGCCAGCAGCCCCGGGTCAAACTATGGCTACACCTTC. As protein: CASSPGSNYGYTF.

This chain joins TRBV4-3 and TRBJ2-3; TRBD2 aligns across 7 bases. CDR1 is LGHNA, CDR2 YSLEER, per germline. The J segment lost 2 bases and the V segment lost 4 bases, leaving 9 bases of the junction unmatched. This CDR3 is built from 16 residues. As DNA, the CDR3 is TGCGCCAGCAGCCGCCGGGGAGGGGCCTCCACAGATACGCAGTATTTT. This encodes CASSRRGGASTDTQYF.